Below, 17 T cell receptor beta chains from the same sample are listed, as sequenced in a study of cytotoxic CD8 clonotypes in ibrutinib-treated CLL. Using immunoSEQ multiplex PCR, the repertoire was profiled, and TCRdb retains in-frame clones only, with some absent. Here the sample spans approximately 50,000 clones, roughly 54% being singletons. Sequencing used PBMCs, obtained at disease progression, from a patient treated with ibrutinib. These receptors were collected from a human donor with chronic lymphocytic leukemia.

The chain uses TRBV15 and TRBJ2-1, with D possibly TRBD1 on 6 matching bases. The CDR3 is 16 amino acids. Germline lookup yields CDR1 LNHNV and CDR2 YYDKDF (reference sequence). The ends were cut back, 3 bases at V and 0 bases at J, with 12 bases in the middle. Written as DNA, the CDR3 is TGTGCCACCAGCAGGGGATCACAGGGCTCCTACAATGAGCAGTTCTTC. This codes for CATSRGSQGSYNEQFF.

This chain connects TRBV19 to TRBJ1-1, with D uncertain. V lost 8 bases, J lost 0 bases, and 19 bases lay in between. The CDR3 loop spans 16 amino acids. Germline V gene lookup returns CDR1 LNHDA and CDR2 SQIVND (reference sequence). CDR3 amino acids: CASRGSGKVMNTEAFF. CDR3 bases: TGTGCCAGTCGCGGGTCGGGAAAAGTCATGAACACTGAAGCTTTCTTT.

The rearrangement links TRBV28 to TRBJ2-2, with D unclear. Germline assignment: CDR1 MDHEN and CDR2 SYDVKM. The CDR3 covers 16 residues. Trimming stripped 5 bases from V and 0 bases from J, with 13 bases between. This chain's CDR3 is CASSRYGGANTGELFF. The CDR3 bases are TGTGCCAGCAGTCGGTACGGCGGCGCGAACACCGGGGAGCTGTTTTTT.

The chain recombines TRBV6-1 with TRBJ1-1; D gene uncertain. CDR1 and CDR2 from the germline V gene are MNHNS and SASEGT. V was pared by 1 base and J by 3 bases, with 6 bases between. The CDR3 runs to 13 residues. The CDR3 here is CASSEVLDTEAFF. The CDR3, as DNA: TGTGCCAGCAGTGAAGTACTGGACACTGAAGCTTTCTTT.

The chain uses TRBV5-1 and TRBJ1-1; the match to TRBD1 covers 7 bases. The CDR3 loop spans 13 amino acids. The ends lost 4 bases at V and 4 bases at J; junction bases unmatched: 4. Germline V gives CDR1 SGHRS, CDR2 YFSETQ. CDR3 bases: TGCGCCAGCAGCAACACAGGGGCCACTGAAGCTTTCTTT. Its protein product is CASSNTGATEAFF.

The genes are TRBV7-2 and TRBJ1-2; TRBD1 agrees at 8 bases. The CDR3 extends over 14 amino acids. The junction had 6 bases not matched to a gene; V was cut back by 5 bases and J by 4 bases. Germline CDR1 is SGHTA and CDR2 is FQGNSA. The CDR3 region is CASSEGQGPYGYTF. The DNA for the CDR3 is TGTGCCAGCAGCGAAGGACAGGGTCCCTATGGCTACACCTTC.

This clone was seen a handful of times. The chain employs TRBV7-2 and TRBJ2-7; possibly TRBD1 for D (5 bases). The CDR3 runs to 14 residues. The germline V gene has CDR1 SGHTA and CDR2 FQGNSA. Trimming took 5 bases from V and 0 from J, leaving 11 bases between them. DNA for the CDR3: TGTGCCAGCAGCCCAGGACACAGCTCCTACGAGCAGTACTTC. This gives the protein CASSPGHSSYEQYF.

This clone showed up just a few times. The genes are TRBV11-2 and TRBJ2-6; D uncertain. Germline assignment: CDR1 SGHAT and CDR2 FQNNGV. The CDR3 is 15 amino acids. V lost 6 bases and J lost 1, with 10 bases in between. The CDR3 nucleotides are TGTGCCAGCAGACGGTTATCGTCTGGGGCCAACGTCCTGACTTTC. It codes for CASRRLSSGANVLTF.

This clone was counted once. The chain carries TRBV7-2 and TRBJ2-3; D possibly corresponds to TRBD1 (6 bases). Trimming pared 9 bases from V and 3 bases from J, leaving 13 bases between. Germline V CDR1 and CDR2: SGHTA, FQGNSA. The CDR3 spans 13 residues. Here the CDR3 reads CASKDRPTDTQYF. CDR3 DNA: TGTGCCAGTAAAGACAGGCCAACAGATACGCAGTATTTT.

This clone showed up just a few times. This sequence joins TRBV28 and TRBJ2-2; D uncertain. Germline V gene lookup returns CDR1 MDHEN and CDR2 SYDVKM. The V end was cut by 2 bases, the J end by 7 bases, with 2 bases between. This CDR3 contains 11 residues. CDR3 amino acids: CASSLIGELFF. The CDR3 DNA follows: TGTGCCAGCAGTTTAATCGGGGAGCTGTTTTTT.

This clone was counted only a few times. The rearrangement links TRBV6-5 to TRBJ2-5, with no clear D. Germline V CDR1 and CDR2: MNHEY, SVGAGI. This CDR3 contains 12 residues. Trimming left V 6 bases short and J 0 bases short, with 5 bases between. The CDR3 DNA reads as TGTGCCAGCAGCCCCAACCAAGAGACCCAGTACTTC. Protein product: CASSPNQETQYF.

The chain links TRBV11-2 to TRBJ2-6; 8 positions agree with TRBD2. The CDR3 is 15 residues long. The germline gives CDR1 SGHAT, CDR2 FQNNGV. Unmatched junction bases numbered 2, after V lost 5 bases and J lost 2 bases. DNA of the CDR3: TGTGCCAGCAGCCCCGGGGGGGCTGGGGCCAACGTCCTGACTTTC. As protein: CASSPGGAGANVLTF.

The chain employs TRBV5-1 and TRBJ1-2; tentative D call: TRBD1 (5 bases). The germline V gene has CDR1 SGHRS and CDR2 YFSETQ. The CDR3 consists of 13 residues. V was clipped by 5 bases and J by 6 bases, with 14 bases between them. The DNA for the CDR3 is TGCGCCAGCAGATGGGAGGGGAGGGATGGCTACACCTTC. Amino acids: CASRWEGRDGYTF.

The V and J genes are TRBV5-1 and TRBJ1-2, with 8 bases aligning to TRBD1. Germline lookup yields CDR1 SGHRS and CDR2 YFSETQ. The CDR3 loop spans 15 amino acids. The ends lost 0 bases at V and 8 bases at J; junction bases unmatched: 9. The CDR3 sequence is CASSLVAQGAEGYTF. CDR3 in DNA: TGCGCCAGCAGCTTGGTAGCCCAGGGGGCGGAGGGCTACACCTTC. The whole variable domain, filled in from reference TRBV5-1 and TRBJ1-2, reads KAGVTQTPRYLIKTRGQQVTLSCSPISGHRSVSWYQQTPGQGLQFLFEYFSETQRNKGNFPGRFSGRQFSNSRSEMNVSTLELGDSALYLCASSLVAQGAEGYTFGSGTRLTVV.

The CDR3 sequence: CASSQGDTDADTQYF. The CDR3 DNA follows: TGTGCCAGCAGCCAAGGCGACACCGACGCAGATACGCAGTATTTT. The chain links TRBV4-2 to TRBJ2-3; D is uncertain. This CDR3 region has 15 residues. V shed 1 base and J shed 4 bases, with 12 bases lying between them. Germline CDR1 reads LGHNA; CDR2 reads YNFKEQ.

This clone was detected a few times. The chain has TRBV30 and TRBJ2-7; D possibly matches TRBD1 or TRBD2 (5 bases each). The CDR3 is made up of 14 amino acids. From germline, CDR1 is GTSNPN and CDR2 SVGIG (reference sequence). V lost 0 bases to trimming and J lost 0 bases, with 9 bases between them. The chain's CDR3 is CAWSVGGNSYEQYF. CDR3 in DNA: TGTGCCTGGAGTGTTGGGGGAAACTCCTACGAGCAGTACTTC. Drawing the rest from reference TRBV30 and TRBJ2-7, the complete variable domain is SQTIHQWPATLVQPVGSPLSLECTVEGTSNPNLYWYRQAAGRGLQLLFYSVGIGQISSEVPQNLSASRPQDRQFILSSKKLLLSDSGFYLCAWSVGGNSYEQYFGPGTRLTVT.

The chain is built from TRBV27 and TRBJ2-1, with D perhaps TRBD2 (6 bases). The CDR3 length is 13 residues. Deletions cut 3 bases from V and 8 bases from J, with 11 bases between. Germline assignment: CDR1 MNHEY and CDR2 SMNVEV (reference sequence). CDR3 region: CASSLARGYEQFF. The CDR3 coding sequence is TGTGCCAGCAGTTTGGCTCGGGGGTATGAGCAGTTCTTC.